These 17 T cell receptor beta chains were all obtained from the same sample, sequenced in a study of CD8+ T cells in alopecia areata. The treatment denotes: oral pan-JAK inhibitor, 5-10 mg twice daily. Reverse transcribed after extraction, RNA yielded cDNA as the sequencing template. Some clones are missing from TCRdb's copy, which holds only in-frame ones; the method was immunoSEQ multiplex PCR. The table has some 160,000 clones, 55% to 75% seen once. The sample in question was CD4+ T cells sorted from blood, obtained at week 4, from a patient treated with tofacitinib. Receptor source: a human donor with alopecia areata.

The V call is TRBV5-1, the J call TRBJ2-5; 9 nucleotides match TRBD2. The CDR3 has 16 amino acids. The V gene end was trimmed by 1 base and the J gene end by 6 bases; junction bases not matched to a gene: 10. Germline CDR1 and CDR2: SGHRS and YFSETQ. CDR3 in DNA: TGCGCCAGCAGCTTGCCTGGCGGGGGGGCGTCGAAGACCCAGTACTTC. The encoded protein is CASSLPGGGASKTQYF. The whole variable domain, remainder taken from reference TRBV5-1 and TRBJ2-5, is KAGVTQTPRYLIKTRGQQVTLSCSPISGHRSVSWYQQTPGQGLQFLFEYFSETQRNKGNFPGRFSGRQFSNSRSEMNVSTLELGDSALYLCASSLPGGGASKTQYFGPGTRLLVL.

The chain employs TRBV29-1 and TRBJ2-5; D is perhaps TRBD1 (5 bases). There are 12 residues in the CDR3. Germline V gives CDR1 SQVTM, CDR2 ANQGSEA. Trimming removed 3 bases at V and 3 bases at J, with 8 bases between. This CDR3 is CSVEKGEETQYF. The CDR3 DNA follows: TGCAGCGTTGAGAAAGGGGAAGAGACCCAGTACTTC.

This clone was seen a single time. The rearrangement links TRBV5-1 to TRBJ2-2; 9 bases match TRBD1. The V segment lost 5 bases and the J segment 2 bases; nucleotides outside the gene matches: 7. Germline V gives CDR1 SGHRS, CDR2 YFSETQ. This CDR3 spans 16 amino acids. CDR3 amino acids: CASRSRTGANTGELFF. The CDR3 DNA sequence: TGCGCCAGCAGATCACGGACAGGGGCTAACACCGGGGAGCTGTTTTTT.

This clone was detected a few times. The rearrangement links TRBV29-1 to TRBJ1-2, with D maybe TRBD1 (6 bases). The V and J ends lost 6 bases and 2 bases respectively, with 13 bases between them. CDR3 length: 13 residues. Per germline, CDR1 SQVTM and CDR2 ANQGSEA. The CDR3 reads CSVGTRQNYGYTF. DNA of the CDR3: TGCAGCGTAGGGACAAGGCAAAACTATGGCTACACCTTC.

DNA for the CDR3: TGTGCCAGCACCCCCGGGAACAATGAGCAGTTCTTC. Translation: CASTPGNNEQFF. The rearrangement joins TRBV6-6 to TRBJ2-1; D possibly corresponds to TRBD2 (5 bases). Trimming cost V 7 bases and J 5 bases, with 9 bases left between them. The CDR3 consists of 12 residues. CDR1 and CDR2 from the germline V gene are MNHNY and SVGAGI (reference sequence).

V usage is TRBV6-6 and J usage is TRBJ2-7; 8 bases are shared with TRBD1. This CDR3 comprises 13 residues. With V trimmed by 5 bases and J by 4 bases, 4 bases remained unmatched. CDR1 and CDR2 (germline): MNHNY, SVGAGI (reference sequence). The DNA of the CDR3 is TGTGCCAGCAGTAATCGACAGGGGTACGAGCAGTACTTC. Translation: CASSNRQGYEQYF.

The V call is TRBV15, the J call TRBJ1-2, with D perhaps matching TRBD1 (5 bases). This CDR3 region has 14 residues. V was trimmed by 0 bases and J by 3 bases, leaving 8 bases between them. In germline, CDR1 is LNHNV, CDR2 YYDKDF (reference sequence). CDR3 DNA: TGTGCCACCAGCAGAGAAGTAGGGGACTATGGCTACACCTTC. The encoded protein is CATSREVGDYGYTF.

This chain joins TRBV30 and TRBJ1-4, with D possibly matching TRBD1 (5 bases). The CDR3 is 14 residues long. CDR1 GTSNPN and CDR2 SVGIG come from the germline V gene (reference sequence). The V and J ends lost 4 bases and 0 bases respectively, with 9 bases between them. This chain's CDR3 is CAWNRGSTNEKLFF. In DNA, the CDR3 is TGTGCCTGGAACCGGGGCTCAACTAATGAAAAACTGTTTTTT.

J is TRBJ2-7 and V is TRBV15; the D gene is possibly TRBD1 (6 bases). The CDR3 runs to 17 residues. Deletions cut 0 bases from V and 3 bases from J, with 18 bases between. Germline V gene data show CDR1 as LNHNV and CDR2 as YYDKDF (reference sequence). For the CDR3, the DNA is TGTGCCACCAGCAGAGATCCCGCAGGGGCCCTCCTCTACGAGCAGTACTTC. Translation gives CATSRDPAGALLYEQYF.

This clone turned up a few times. The V call is TRBV6-5, the J call TRBJ1-6; D unresolved. Trimming took off 0 bases at V and 8 bases at J, with 11 bases between the two ends. The CDR3 is 15 residues long. Germline loops: CDR1 MNHEY, CDR2 SVGAGI. Written as DNA, the CDR3 is TGTGCCAGCAGTTACTCCCCCTCCGCAGATTCACCCCTCCACTTT. Its translation is CASSYSPSADSPLHF.

This clone was seen a handful of times. The CDR3 DNA is TGCAGCGTTGTTTACAGGGGGCGGACAGATACGCAGTATTTT. This translates into CSVVYRGRTDTQYF. V gene TRBV29-1 combines with J gene TRBJ2-3; 9 bases line up with TRBD1. Germline CDR1 is SQVTM and CDR2 is ANQGSEA. V was pared by 4 bases and J by 3 bases, with 5 bases of the junction left unmatched. There are 14 residues in the CDR3.

V is TRBV6-1 and J is TRBJ2-1, with 7 bases identical to TRBD2. From germline, CDR1 is MNHNS and CDR2 SASEGT. The ends lost 2 bases at V and 10 bases at J; junction bases unmatched: 8. The CDR3 is 14 amino acids. The CDR3 DNA sequence: TGTGCCAGCAGTGAAACAGCGGGGTACGGCGAGCAGTTCTTC. This sequence encodes CASSETAGYGEQFF.

V gene TRBV30 combines with J gene TRBJ2-5; TRBD2 is a possible D gene (5 bases). Trimming removed 2 bases from V and 7 bases from J, with 14 bases in between. Germline CDR1 and CDR2: GTSNPN and SVGIG (reference sequence). CDR3 length equals 13 residues. The CDR3 region is CAWSTGNEGTQYF. The CDR3 DNA reads as TGTGCCTGGAGTACTGGTAATGAGGGGACCCAGTACTTC.

The chain is built from TRBV4-3 and TRBJ2-4; weak D call: TRBD1 (6 bases). The V end was cut by 0 bases, the J end by 1 base, with 19 bases between. The CDR3 is made up of 19 amino acids. The germline V gene encodes CDR1 LGHNA and CDR2 YSLEER. The CDR3 DNA sequence: TGCGCCAGCAGCCAAGACCTTACAGGGTCCCAGGGGGCCAAAAACATTCAGTACTTC. Amino acid sequence: CASSQDLTGSQGAKNIQYF.

This clone was seen a few times. V usage is TRBV19 and J usage is TRBJ2-3; TRBD1 agrees at 9 bases. With V trimmed by 4 bases and J by 3 bases, 5 bases remained unmatched. Per germline, CDR1 LNHDA and CDR2 SQIVND (reference sequence). The CDR3 covers 15 residues. The CDR3: CASSRRQGGTDTQYF. The CDR3 nucleotides read TGTGCCAGTAGTAGGCGACAGGGGGGAACAGATACGCAGTATTTT.

The CDR3 nucleotides are TGTGCCTGGAGTGCGCAGGTTAACACTGAAGCTTTCTTT. Encoded protein: CAWSAQVNTEAFF. The rearrangement links TRBV30 to TRBJ1-1; D not certain. This CDR3 contains 13 residues. Looked up from germline, CDR1 is GTSNPN and CDR2 is SVGIG (reference sequence). Trimming removed 1 base at V and 2 bases at J, with 8 bases between.

The chain has TRBV29-1 and TRBJ1-1, with D possibly being TRBD1 (6 bases). Germline loops: CDR1 SQVTM, CDR2 ANQGSEA. This CDR3 comprises 13 residues. V was cut by 8 bases and J by 0 bases, with 13 bases left in between. CDR3 nucleotides: TGCAGCTCCACAGGGTTTTTGAACACTGAAGCTTTCTTT. Amino acids: CSSTGFLNTEAFF.